This T cell receptor (beta chain) came from a study of T cells in Graves' hyperthyroidism and ophthalmopathy. Study summary: Peripheral blood was acquired at first diagnosis, ahead of any therapy whatsoever.

This clonotype was observed many times. The source material, RNA transcripts, was used to amplify TCR beta CDR3 regions. Carried out on the TCR CDR3, a first-round RT-PCR used the HTBI primer set. TCRdb used MiXCR to reprocess the multiplex PCR reads, holding one entry per CDR3 protein. The sample lists some 600,000 distinct CDR3 sequences; 11% to 15% were seen once. Specimen: blood. The clonotype comes from a woman aged 25 to 39 with Graves' hyperthyroidism that later progressed to Graves' ophthalmopathy.

CDR3 residues: CSAMAGGYNEQFF. The CDR3 DNA follows: TGCAGTGCGATGGCGGGAGGTTACAATGAGCAGTTCTTC. The gene calls are TRBV20-1 and TRBJ2-1; TRBD2 aligns across 8 bases. The V and J ends lost 6 bases and 4 bases, in that order; junction bases with no gene match: 5. The length of the CDR3 is 13 residues. CDR1 and CDR2 from the germline V gene are DFQATT and SNEGSKA (reference sequence).